The TCR beta chain described here comes from a study of blood T cells in healthy people across ages. This clonotype was detected ten times or more. It was with a sample-barcoded 5' primer and a J-beta primer mix that a second PCR of roughly 7 to 12 cycles was run. Each CDR3 protein gets one entry after TCRdb re-called the 5' RACE reads with MiXCR. The sample comprises 710,000 or so distinct CDR3 sequences, 32% of which are singletons, and over 15% rests with the top ten. The CDR3 is made up of 16 amino acids. V dropped 5 bases and J dropped 5; count of bases not matched to a gene: 12. Sequenced material: blood. The TCR comes from a woman of 80 years or more in good health. The rearrangement uses TRBV12-3 or TRBV12-4 and TRBJ1-2; 9 nucleotides match TRBD1. The CDR3: CASSVQPGQGPYGYTF. The CDR3 bases are TGTGCCAGCAGTGTCCAACCGGGACAGGGCCCTTATGGCTACACCTTC.